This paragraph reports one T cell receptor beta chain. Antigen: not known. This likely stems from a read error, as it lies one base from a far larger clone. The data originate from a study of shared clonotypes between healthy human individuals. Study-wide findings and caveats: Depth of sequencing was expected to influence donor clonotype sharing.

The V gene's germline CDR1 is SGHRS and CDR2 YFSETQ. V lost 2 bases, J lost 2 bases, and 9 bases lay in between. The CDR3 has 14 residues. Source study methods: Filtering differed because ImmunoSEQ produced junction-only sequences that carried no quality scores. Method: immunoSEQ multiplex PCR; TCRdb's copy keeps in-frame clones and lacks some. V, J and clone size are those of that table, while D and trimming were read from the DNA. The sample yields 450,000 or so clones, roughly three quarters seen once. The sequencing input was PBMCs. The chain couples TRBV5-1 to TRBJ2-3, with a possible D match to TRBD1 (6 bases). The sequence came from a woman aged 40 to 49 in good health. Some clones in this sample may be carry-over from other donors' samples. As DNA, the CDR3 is TGCGCCAGCAGCTTTGGGGGCTCCACAGATACGCAGTATTTT. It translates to CASSFGGSTDTQYF.